Following are 3 T cell receptor beta chains from one sample sequenced in a study of Ad26.COV2.S vaccination and SARS-CoV-2 variants. TCRdb's copy holds only in-frame clones and misses some; the assay was immunoSEQ multiplex PCR. The data show 500,000 or so clones, 89% seen once. The sample's treatment: around 19 received Ad26.COV2.S at low or high dose, single or two shots; 5 received placebo; per-sample allocation not given. Specimens were obtained on day 63 following the first vaccine or placebo injection. The material sequenced was peripheral blood, taken in a trial of Ad26.COV2.S vaccine versus placebo. The origin of the receptors is a person between 18 and 65 years old who received the Ad26.COV2.S COVID-19 vaccine or a placebo.

Remarks on this clone: It may be a read error: a sequence one base away is much more abundant. Within the sample, other DNA sequences also encode this same CDR3. This chain joins TRBV28 and TRBJ1-1, with 8 bases identical to TRBD1. Germline CDR1 and CDR2: MDHEN and SYDVKM. The CDR3 is 13 residues long. V was pared by 2 bases and J by 4 bases, with 0 bases of the junction left unmatched. As DNA, the CDR3 is TGTGCCAGCAGTTTAACAGGGGGCACTGAAGCTTTCTTT. This sequence encodes CASSLTGGTEAFF.

The CDR3 sequence: CASRQGTEAFF. The CDR3 nucleotides read TGTGCCAGCAGGCAGGGGACTGAAGCTTTCTTT. J is TRBJ1-1 and V is TRBV28; D is perhaps TRBD1 (6 bases). Germline lookup yields CDR1 MDHEN and CDR2 SYDVKM. The CDR3 is made up of 11 amino acids. The germline V and J ends were trimmed by 6 bases and 5 bases, with 7 bases remaining between them.

This clone was observed once. V is TRBV18 and J is TRBJ1-6; D call uncertain. The CDR3 sequence is 13 residues long. Trimming took 5 bases from V and 8 from J, leaving 10 bases between them. CDR1 is KGHSH and CDR2 is LQKENI in the germline V gene. CDR3 DNA: TGTGCCAGCTCAGATGGAAGGGATTCACCCCTCCACTTT. Amino acid sequence: CASSDGRDSPLHF.